This record concerns one T cell receptor beta chain sequence. Its antigen is undetermined. This sample was included in a study of post-analysis software for immune sequencing data. Study background: In terms of disease course, relapsing-remitting, secondary progressive and progressive-relapsing multiple sclerosis were included. Regarding the study as a whole: Compared with controls, patients had more of 4 to 6 TRBV segments, including TRBV5-6, TRBV5-1 and TRBV20-1. The normalized Chao1 diversity of multiple sclerosis patients was significantly lower than that of controls. Under F measure analysis, samples from one preparation batch co-clustered strongly.

Each TCR beta cDNA library carried unique molecular identifiers. A few hundred thousand cDNA molecules came from 1 to 10 million T cells. One entry per CDR3 protein, called by TCRdb with MiXCR from the PCR reads. This repertoire shows 150,000 to 200,000 distinct CDR3 sequences, around 28% found once; its top ten account for about 1.6%. The CDR3 runs to 15 residues. CDR1 and CDR2 (germline): LGHNA, YNFKEQ. V gave up 1 base and J gave up 1 base, with 8 bases separating them. V and J are TRBV4-2 and TRBJ2-1, with a possible D match to TRBD2 (5 bases). The clonotype was recovered from a girl aged 10-17 years with multiple sclerosis. Material: blood. The CDR3 DNA reads TGTGCCAGCAGCCAAGCACGGGGATCCTACAATGAGCAGTTCTTC. This translates into CASSQARGSYNEQFF.